A selection of T cell receptor beta chains follows, all from one sample in a study of OX40 agonist ivuxolimab in advanced cancers. Sequencing was performed with immunoSEQ multiplex PCR; in TCRdb, only in-frame clones are kept and a portion is missing. Seen here are some 90,000 clones, over 75% observed once, and the top ten hold about 4.7%. The sample here was CD4+ or CD8+ T cells sorted from blood, taken in a trial of the OX40 agonist ivuxolimab. These receptors all come from an adult with an advanced solid tumor such as melanoma, head and neck, liver or kidney cancer. The CDR3 runs from the conserved cysteine through the conserved F or W. A D gene is named only where the DNA matches it firmly. Expanded clones are given a class, and other clones once, few, many or no size at all.

TRBJ1-2 NA TRBV2 NA TGTGCCAGCAGTGAAATTCGCGGGGTCGGTGGCTACACCTTC CASSEIRGVGGYTF
TRBJ2-1 TRBD2 TRBV4-3 NA TGCGCCAGCAGCCAAGACAGTCTAGCGGTCTCCTACAATGAGCAGTTCTTC CASSQDSLAVSYNEQFF
TRBJ1-2 NA TRBV7-8 once TGTGCCAGCAGCTTAGGGACCACTAACTATGGCTACACCTTC CASSLGTTNYGYTF
TRBJ1-1 NA TRBV5-4 NA TGTGCCAGCAGCCCCGTTTGGCGACAGAACACTGAAGCTTTCTTT CASSPVWRQNTEAFF
TRBJ1-5 NA TRBV25-1 NA TGTGCCAGCAGTGAACCGGGGGGAAATGGCAATCAGCCCCAGCATTTT CASSEPGGNGNQPQHF
TRBJ1-2 NA TRBV4-1 NA TGCGCCAGCAGCCAACAGTACCCGCCGGGACGGATATATGGCTACACCTTC CASSQQYPPGRIYGYTF
TRBJ1-3 NA TRBV6-6 NA TGTGCCAGCACTGCCGGACAGTCCTCTGGAAACACCATATATTTT CASTAGQSSGNTIYF
TRBJ2-5 TRBD2 TRBV7-8 NA TGTGCCAGCAGCCGTCGGACTAGCGGGGGGCGGGAGACCCAGTACTTC CASSRRTSGGRETQYF
TRBJ1-1 NA TRBV6-5 once TGTGCCAGCAGTTACCTTTTAACCACTGAAGCTTTCTTT CASSYLLTTEAFF
TRBJ2-1 NA TRBV7-8 NA TGTGCCAGCAGCTTGCTTATTAGCTCCTACAATGAGCAGTTCTTC CASSLLISSYNEQFF
TRBJ1-3 NA TRBV14 NA TGTGCCAGTACCGTTTCCGTCGAGAACACCATATATTTT CASTVSVENTIYF
TRBJ2-1 NA TRBV6-1 NA TGTGCCAGCAGTGAAAGGGGACCCGGCTCCTACAATGAGCAGTTCTTC CASSERGPGSYNEQFF
TRBJ1-1 NA TRBV15 NA TGTGCCACCAGCAGTACCCGGGGCGCGGAAGCTTTCTTT CATSSTRGAEAFF
TRBJ1-1 TRBD1 TRBV9 NA TGTGCCAGCAGCCCCCGACCCCTGACAGGGGGCACTGAAGCTTTCTTT CASSPRPLTGGTEAFF
TRBJ1-2 TRBD1 TRBV2 NA TGTGCCAGCAGTTATAGGACAGGCTATGGCTACACCTTC CASSYRTGYGYTF
TRBJ1-1 NA TRBV30 NA TGTGCCTGGAGTAAGTGGAGGGTGGGGGCGGACACTGAAGCTTTCTTT CAWSKWRVGADTEAFF
TRBJ1-1 NA TRBV6-1 NA TGTGCCAGCAGACAGGACAGCTACAACACTGAAGCTTTCTTT CASRQDSYNTEAFF
TRBJ2-2 TRBD1 TRBV19 NA TGTGCCAGTAGAATCACGGACAGGACGAACACCGGGGAGCTGTTTTTT CASRITDRTNTGELFF
TRBJ1-6 NA TRBV6-1 once TGTGCCAGCAACCCGACGGGACTAAATTCACCCCTCCACTTT CASNPTGLNSPLHF
TRBJ2-7 NA TRBV7-3 few TGTGCCAGCAGCTTGGGGGGAGAAGTCTACGAGCAGTACTTC CASSLGGEVYEQYF
TRBJ2-5 NA TRBV28 NA TGTGCCAACTCCGAGGGAGGCCAAGAGACCCAGTACTTC CANSEGGQETQYF
TRBJ2-1 NA TRBV19 NA TGTGCCAGTAGTATCGCCAGTAACAATGAGCAGTTCTTC CASSIASNNEQFF
TRBJ1-1 TRBD1 TRBV9 NA TGTGCCAGCAGCGGGACAGGGGGCCGCAGGACTGAAGCTTTCTTT CASSGTGGRRTEAFF
TRBJ2-6 NA TRBV7-6 NA TGTGCCAGCAGCTTACCAGGGCGCGGGGCCAACGTCCTGACTTTC CASSLPGRGANVLTF
TRBJ2-7 NA TRBV16 once TGTGCCAGCAGCCAACAGGAGGGGCAGTACTTC CASSQQEGQYF
TRBJ2-5 TRBD1 TRBV28 NA TGTGCCAGCAGTTTGGACAGGGTTGTAGAGACCCAGTACTTC CASSLDRVVETQYF
TRBJ2-5 TRBD1 TRBV4-1 NA TGCGCCAGCAGCCAAGACGGGACAGGGGTAAGAGAGACCCAGTACTTC CASSQDGTGVRETQYF
TRBJ2-1 TRBD2 TRBV6-1 NA TGTGCCAGCAGTGAAAGCGGGAGGGCAAATGAGCAGTTCTTC CASSESGRANEQFF
TRBJ1-6 NA TRBV29-1 NA TGCAGCGTTGGCGAGACAGATAATTCACCCCTCCACTTT CSVGETDNSPLHF
TRBJ2-1 TRBD2 TRBV29-1 NA TGCAGCGTTGCGGGGGTAGGGACTAGCGGGAGGGCCAATGAGCAGTTCTTC CSVAGVGTSGRANEQFF
TRBJ2-1 NA TRBV11-3 NA TGTGCCAGCAGCTTAGATCGAATGGAACAGCGACGGGATGAGCAGTTCTTC CASSLDRMEQRRDEQFF
TRBJ1-6 TRBD1 TRBV9 NA TGTGCCAGCAGCGTCGAAGCAGGGGGCGACAAGAATTCACCCCTCCACTTT CASSVEAGGDKNSPLHF
TRBJ1-5 NA TRBV5-1 NA TGCGCCAGCAGCCCAGGGAGTAATAGCAATCAGCCCCAGCATTTT CASSPGSNSNQPQHF
TRBJ2-7 NA TRBV2 NA TGTGCCAGCATGACACTTTGGGGGAACGAGCAGTACTTC CASMTLWGNEQYF
TRBJ1-1 TRBD1 TRBV5-1 few TGCGCCAGCAGCTGGGATCCGACAGGGGTTGAAGCTTTCTTT CASSWDPTGVEAFF
TRBJ1-1 NA TRBV5-1 NA TGCGCCAGCAGCTTATGGGACGGAACTGAAGCTTTCTTT CASSLWDGTEAFF
TRBJ2-5 TRBD2 TRBV6-4 NA TGTGCCACCGGTAGCGGGATGCTGGTGACCCAGTACTTC CATGSGMLVTQYF
TRBJ2-7 NA TRBV11-2 NA TGTGCCAGCAGCTTACAAGGCTACGAGCAGTACTTC CASSLQGYEQYF
TRBJ1-2 NA TRBV25-1 NA TGTGCCAGCAGGCCCGGCGGGAACTATGGCTACACCTTC CASRPGGNYGYTF
TRBJ2-7 NA TRBV7-8 NA TGTGCCAGCAGCTTGGCAGCCTCCTACGAGCAGTACTTC CASSLAASYEQYF
TRBJ2-2 NA TRBV7-9 NA TGTGCCAGCAGCTTAACTAGCTCGTGGGCGAACACCGGGGAGCTGTTTTTT CASSLTSSWANTGELFF
TRBJ1-2 NA TRBV29-1 NA TGCAGCGTCTCATTACAGGCGATCTATGGCTACACCTTC CSVSLQAIYGYTF
TRBJ1-1 NA TRBV9 few TGTGCCAGCAGCGTAGGGGCAACACACCCTTTCTTT CASSVGATHPFF
TRBJ2-3 NA TRBV7-2 NA TGTGCCAGCAGCTTAGCGGTAGTAGGCACAGATACGCAGTATTTT CASSLAVVGTDTQYF
TRBJ2-3 NA TRBV5-1 NA TGCGCCAGCAGCTTGCTAGGGCAGACTAGCACAGATACGCAGTATTTT CASSLLGQTSTDTQYF
TRBJ2-4 NA TRBV10-1 NA TGCGCCAGCAGCGGGCCGGGACAAGGAAACATTCAGTACTTC CASSGPGQGNIQYF